These 22 T cell receptor beta chains share one sample of origin, sequenced in a study of preoperative IRX-2 immunotherapy in early breast cancer. Described treatment: preoperative locoregional IRX-2 cytokine immunotherapy. Sequenced by immunoSEQ multiplex PCR; TCRdb stores in-frame clones only, minus some. In the table there are roughly 5,600 clones, roughly 67% of which are singletons. This sample comprised tumor tissue, obtained before IRX-2 immunotherapy. These receptors were taken from a human donor with breast cancer.

The V and J genes are TRBV18 and TRBJ2-3; TRBD1 aligns across 10 bases. CDR1 KGHSH and CDR2 LQKENI come from the germline V gene. The CDR3 length is 15 residues. V dropped 6 bases and J dropped 3; count of bases not matched to a gene: 6. CDR3 residues: CASSLRQGATDTQYF. The CDR3 DNA reads TGTGCCAGCTCCCTCAGACAGGGGGCTACAGATACGCAGTATTTT.

This chain connects TRBV14 to TRBJ1-2, with D hard to call. This CDR3 comprises 14 residues. Germline values: CDR1 SGHDN, CDR2 FVKESK. Trimming left V 4 bases short and J 3 bases short, with 12 bases between. The CDR3 DNA reads as TGTGCCAGCAGCCTAGTCCCGCACTACTATGGCTACACCTTC. Amino acid sequence: CASSLVPHYYGYTF. The variable domain in full, with the rest retrieved from reference TRBV14 and TRBJ1-2, is EAGVTQFPSHSVIEKGQTVTLRCDPISGHDNLYWYRRVMGKEIKFLLHFVKESKQDESGMPNNRFLAERTGGTYSTLKVQPAELEDSGVYFCASSLVPHYYGYTFGSGTRLTVV.

The chain carries TRBV11-3 and TRBJ2-1; tentative D call: TRBD1 (6 bases). Trimming removed 5 bases from V and 6 bases from J, with 14 bases in between. Germline CDR1 SGHNT, CDR2 YENEEA. This CDR3 spans 14 amino acids. CDR3 loop: CASSPGQRVNEQFF. CDR3 DNA sequence: TGTGCCAGCAGCCCCGGACAGAGAGTCAATGAGCAGTTCTTC.

This rearrangement joins TRBV11-3 to TRBJ1-4, with D possibly TRBD1 on 5 matching bases. This CDR3 has 14 residues. The germline gives CDR1 SGHNT, CDR2 YENEEA. Trimming cost V 2 bases and J 8 bases, with 12 bases left between them. As DNA, the CDR3 is TGTGCCAGCAGCTTAAATGGGGGAGGGGAAAAACTGTTTTTT. Protein: CASSLNGGGEKLFF. Full variable domain (rest looked up from reference TRBV11-3 and TRBJ1-4): EAGVVQSPRYKIIEKKQPVAFWCNPISGHNTLYWYLQNLGQGPELLIRYENEEAVDDSQLPKDRFSAERLKGVDSTLKIQPAELGDSAVYLCASSLNGGGEKLFFGSGTQLSVL.

The J gene is TRBJ1-3, the V gene TRBV28; no clear D. V gave up 2 bases and J gave up 0 bases, with 8 bases separating them. Germline values: CDR1 MDHEN, CDR2 SYDVKM. This CDR3 region has 15 residues. Here the CDR3 reads CASSLPGSSGNTIYF. The CDR3 region has the DNA TGTGCCAGCAGTTTACCGGGGTCCTCTGGAAACACCATATATTTT.

The rearrangement uses TRBV18 and TRBJ2-1, with D possibly TRBD2 on 7 matching bases. This CDR3 comprises 16 residues. Germline V gene lookup returns CDR1 KGHSH and CDR2 LQKENI. Deletions cut 4 bases from V and 5 bases from J, with 18 bases between. The CDR3 here is CASSQWGGEFDNEQFF. Here the CDR3 DNA reads TGTGCCAGCTCACAATGGGGGGGCGAATTTGACAATGAGCAGTTCTTC.

The V and J genes are TRBV25-1 and TRBJ1-5; D gene ambiguous. CDR1 is MGHDK and CDR2 is SYGVNS in the germline V gene. CDR3 size: 14 residues. V dropped 9 bases and J dropped 8 bases, with 20 bases sitting between them. The CDR3 DNA sequence: TGTGCCAGTAAAAAGGCGAGGACCGGGGAGCCCCAGCATTTT. It specifies CASKKARTGEPQHF.

This chain joins TRBV15 and TRBJ2-1; the match to TRBD2 covers 7 bases. V lost 11 bases and J lost 10; bases outside the gene matches: 17. The CDR3 loop spans 14 amino acids. CDR1 and CDR2 (germline): LNHNV, YYDKDF (reference sequence). The CDR3 DNA sequence: TGTGCCGTTGGCGTGGGCGGGAGTTACGGAGAGCAGTTCTTC. Its protein product is CAVGVGGSYGEQFF.

This clone was seen a few times. The chain is built from TRBV28 and TRBJ2-5, with 7 bases matching TRBD1. V trimming: 4 bases; J trimming: 2 bases; junction bases outside the gene matches: 4. Germline V gene data show CDR1 as MDHEN and CDR2 as SYDVKM. The CDR3 is 14 amino acids. CDR3 coding DNA: TGTGCCAGCAGTTCCCGGACAGGTCAAGAGACCCAGTACTTC. Its translation: CASSSRTGQETQYF. The complete variable domain, with remaining parts taken from reference TRBV28 and TRBJ2-5, reads DVKVTQSSRYLVKRTGEKVFLECVQDMDHENMFWYRQDPGLGLRLIYFSYDVKMKEKGDIPEGYSVSREKKERFSLILESASTNQTSMYLCASSSRTGQETQYFGPGTRLLVL.

This clone was seen only once. V gene TRBV6-8 combines with J gene TRBJ2-7; no clear D. CDR1 and CDR2 (germline): MNHGY, SAAAGT. Between the trimmed V and J ends, which lost 8 bases and 7 bases, there was a span of 15 bases. The CDR3 totals 12 residues. The CDR3 DNA reads as TGTGCCAGCGGTCGTATAACTGGGGAGCAGTACTTC. Protein sequence: CASGRITGEQYF.

This clone was recorded only once. The V gene is TRBV18, the J gene TRBJ1-5, with 8 bases aligning to TRBD1. CDR1 KGHSH and CDR2 LQKENI come from the germline V gene. The J segment lost 5 bases and the V segment lost 0 bases, leaving 6 bases of the junction unmatched. The CDR3 totals 16 residues. This chain's CDR3 is CASSPPERTGHQPQHF. In DNA, the CDR3 is TGTGCCAGCTCACCACCGGAAAGGACAGGGCATCAGCCCCAGCATTTT.

J is TRBJ1-1 and V is TRBV28; possible D gene TRBD1, 5 bases. CDR3 length equals 16 residues. Trimming shortened V by 1 base and J by 1 base, and 13 bases separated the two germline ends. Per germline, CDR1 MDHEN and CDR2 SYDVKM. The CDR3 DNA follows: TGTGCCAGCAGTTTATTCTTTACAGGCCAGAACACTGAAGCTTTCTTT. It yields the protein CASSLFFTGQNTEAFF.

This clone has just one count. The V call is TRBV19, the J call TRBJ2-1, with D perhaps TRBD1 (6 bases). The germline V and J ends were trimmed by 6 bases and 9 bases, with 18 bases remaining between them. Germline loops: CDR1 LNHDA, CDR2 SQIVND (reference sequence). The CDR3 is made up of 14 amino acids. CDR3 sequence: CASRHNDRGGEQFF. Written as DNA, the CDR3 is TGTGCCAGTAGACACAACGACCGAGGGGGTGAGCAGTTCTTC. Variable domain in full (rest from reference TRBV19 and TRBJ2-1): DGGITQSPKYLFRKEGQNVTLSCEQNLNHDAMYWYRQDPGQGLRLIYYSQIVNDFQKGDIAEGYSVSREKKESFPLTVTSAQKNPTAFYLCASRHNDRGGEQFFGPGTRLTVL.

CDR3 in DNA: TGTGCCAGCAGCTTGGCCCGGACAGGACTCCAAGAGACCCAGTACTTC. Residues: CASSLARTGLQETQYF. V and J are TRBV11-3 and TRBJ2-5; TRBD1 matches at 7 bases. Germline CDR1 reads SGHNT; CDR2 reads YENEEA. V was clipped by 3 bases and J by 1 base; unmatched bases: 8. CDR3 length: 16 amino acids.

The chain recombines TRBV15 with TRBJ2-1; D perhaps matches TRBD2 (6 bases). The CDR3 extends over 15 amino acids. Trimming took off 3 bases at V and 4 bases at J, with 13 bases between the two ends. CDR1 is LNHNV and CDR2 is YYDKDF in the germline V gene (reference sequence). The CDR3 nucleotides are TGTGCCACCAGCAGCAGGGTTGGAGGGTACAATGAGCAGTTCTTC. Translated, it gives CATSSRVGGYNEQFF.

The chain combines TRBV6-8 with TRBJ1-1; the D gene is possibly TRBD1 (5 bases). Deletions cut 7 bases from V and 6 bases from J, with 30 bases between. CDR1 and CDR2 (germline): MNHGY, SAAAGT. The CDR3 covers 18 residues. The CDR3 reads CASTTPPQGRGFMAEAFF. In nucleotides, the CDR3 is TGTGCCAGCACCACCCCCCCGCAGGGTCGCGGTTTTATGGCTGAAGCTTTCTTT.

The gene calls are TRBV19 and TRBJ1-1, with D possibly being TRBD1 (6 bases). CDR1 is LNHDA and CDR2 is SQIVND in the germline V gene (reference sequence). Trimming took off 5 bases at V and 4 bases at J, with 14 bases between the two ends. The CDR3 contains 14 residues. The CDR3 loop is CASSPTGTPTEAFF. The CDR3 nucleotides read TGTGCCAGTAGTCCCACGGGGACACCCACTGAAGCTTTCTTT.

V is TRBV6-8 and J is TRBJ1-4, with unresolved D. The CDR3 runs to 15 residues. V shed 5 bases and J shed 0 bases, with 10 bases lying between them. Germline V CDR1 and CDR2: MNHGY, SAAAGT. The CDR3 region is CASSLTGTTNEKLFF. For the CDR3, the DNA is TGTGCCAGCAGTCTAACCGGAACAACTAATGAAAAACTGTTTTTT.

The chain carries TRBV6-8 and TRBJ2-7; 7 nucleotides line up with TRBD1. The CDR3 has 13 residues. Germline V gives CDR1 MNHGY, CDR2 SAAAGT. V lost 8 bases and J lost 2; bases outside the gene matches: 6. The CDR3 sequence is CASRWTGTYEQYF. Written as DNA, the CDR3 is TGTGCCAGCCGATGGACAGGAACCTACGAGCAGTACTTC.

The genes are TRBV6-8 and TRBJ1-5; possible D gene TRBD1, 5 bases. The CDR3 totals 16 residues. Germline-derived CDR1 and CDR2 are MNHGY and SAAAGT. V shed 7 bases and J shed 0 bases, with 16 bases lying between them. The CDR3 reads CASNGQGPYSNQPQHF. DNA for the CDR3: TGTGCCAGCAACGGCCAGGGCCCTTATAGCAATCAGCCCCAGCATTTT.

This clone was seen a few times. The rearrangement links TRBV18 to TRBJ1-5, with TRBD1 matching over 11 bases. Germline values: CDR1 KGHSH, CDR2 LQKENI. This CDR3 has 17 residues. V dropped 3 bases and J dropped 0; count of bases not matched to a gene: 4. Written as DNA, the CDR3 is TGTGCCAGCTCACCCGGACAGGGGGCAGGTAGCAATCAGCCCCAGCATTTT. Translating gives CASSPGQGAGSNQPQHF.

Notes on this clone: Its ends do not fully match the called genes, so a read error is possible. V is TRBV6-8 and J is TRBJ1-5, with 8 bases lining up with TRBD1. CDR1 is MNHGY and CDR2 is SAAAGT in the germline V gene. The CDR3 loop spans 15 amino acids. For the CDR3, the DNA is TGTGCCAGCACTAAGGACAGGGAAAGGTTTCAGTCCCAGCATTTT. Its protein product is CASTKDRERFQSQHF.